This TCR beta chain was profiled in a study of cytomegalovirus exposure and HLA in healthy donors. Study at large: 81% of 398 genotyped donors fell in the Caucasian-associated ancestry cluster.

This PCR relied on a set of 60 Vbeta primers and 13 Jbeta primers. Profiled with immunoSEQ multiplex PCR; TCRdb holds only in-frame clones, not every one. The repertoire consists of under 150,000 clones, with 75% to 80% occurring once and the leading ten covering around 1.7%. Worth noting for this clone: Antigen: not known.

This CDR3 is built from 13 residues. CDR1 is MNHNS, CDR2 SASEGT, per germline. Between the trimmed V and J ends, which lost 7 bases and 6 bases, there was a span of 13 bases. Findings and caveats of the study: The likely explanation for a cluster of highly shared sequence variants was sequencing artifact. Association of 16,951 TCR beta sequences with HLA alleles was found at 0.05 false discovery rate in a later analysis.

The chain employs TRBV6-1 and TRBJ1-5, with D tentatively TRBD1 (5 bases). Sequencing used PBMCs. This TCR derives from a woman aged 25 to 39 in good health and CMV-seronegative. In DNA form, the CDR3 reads TGTGCCAGCACCGTGTCAGGGTTTCAGCCCCAGCATTTT. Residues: CASTVSGFQPQHF.